This note documents a single TCR beta chain sequence. Its antigen is unidentified. These data are taken from a study of cytomegalovirus exposure and HLA in healthy donors. Study details: Under 85% of a few hundred genotyped donors fell in the Caucasian-associated ancestry cluster. Points from the study as a whole: Among TCR sequences, most were rare, though some public TCRs appeared in many donors. Earlier analysis yielded a pattern in which most TCR beta V segments were productive about 90% or about 30% of the time.

The germline V and J ends were trimmed by 1 base and 0 bases, with 21 bases remaining between them. Germline V gives CDR1 MGHRA, CDR2 YSYEKL. CDR3 length equals 19 residues. The PCR employed 60 Vbeta primers together with 13 Jbeta primers. The protocol was immunoSEQ multiplex PCR, while the TCRdb copy is restricted to in-frame clones and leaves out a portion. The sample shows 140,000 to 150,000 clones, 70% of them seen only once. The chain uses TRBV4-1 and TRBJ1-1; D ambiguous. This TCR was recovered from a woman aged 55-75 years in good health and CMV-seropositive. Input material: PBMCs. CDR3 amino acids: CASSQGAGLSLGMNTEAFF. CDR3 DNA: TGCGCCAGCAGCCAAGGGGCGGGTTTATCCCTAGGTATGAACACTGAAGCTTTCTTT.